One T cell receptor beta chain is described in this entry. Antigen: not known. A J-beta primer mix and a sample-barcoded 5' primer were used in a second PCR of roughly 6 to 11 cycles. TCRdb reprocessed the 5' RACE reads via MiXCR and lists one record per CDR3 protein. The table lists about 1.8 million distinct CDR3 sequences, about 49% of them singletons, with around 2.1% in the top ten. Trimming cost V 4 bases and J 5 bases, with 10 bases left between them. This CDR3 is 12 amino acids long. The germline gives CDR1 SGHRS, CDR2 YFSETQ. These data originate in a study of blood T cells in healthy people across ages. Study conclusions and caveats: Observed TCR beta diversity showed a strong correlation with the percentage of naive T cells as measured by flow cytometry.

The sequenced sample was blood. The chain has TRBV5-1 and TRBJ2-7; possibly TRBD1 for D (5 bases). This TCR came from a woman between 35 and 50 years old in good health. CDR3 sequence: CASSGIRDEQYF. CDR3 nucleotide sequence: TGCGCCAGCAGCGGTATCAGGGACGAGCAGTACTTC.